This T cell receptor beta chain was identified during a study of T cells in Graves' hyperthyroidism and ophthalmopathy. The table lists this clonotype with a few counts. The investigators amplified TCR beta CDR3 regions from RNA transcripts. With the HTBI primer set, the TCR CDR3 went through a first round of RT-PCR. TCRdb reprocessed the multiplex PCR reads with MiXCR, giving one entry per CDR3 protein. The sample consists of approximately 300,000 distinct CDR3 sequences, 15% to 20% of them appearing once. Inclusion characteristics of ophthalmopathy patients comprised a Clinical Activity Score of at least 3, a NOSPECS grade of at least 4, and duration under 3 months. The sequence derives from a woman aged 55-75 years with Graves' ophthalmopathy. Sequencing was carried out using blood.

CDR3 sequence reads: CASSQPGRSDYGYTF. The CDR3 DNA is TGTGCCAGCAGTCAGCCGGGACGGAGTGACTATGGCTACACCTTC. The chain uses TRBV25-1 and TRBJ1-2, with a tentative D call TRBD1 (5 bases). Germline V gives CDR1 MGHDK, CDR2 SYGVNS. V lost 5 bases and J 3 bases, leaving 16 bases between the germline ends. The CDR3 is 15 residues long.